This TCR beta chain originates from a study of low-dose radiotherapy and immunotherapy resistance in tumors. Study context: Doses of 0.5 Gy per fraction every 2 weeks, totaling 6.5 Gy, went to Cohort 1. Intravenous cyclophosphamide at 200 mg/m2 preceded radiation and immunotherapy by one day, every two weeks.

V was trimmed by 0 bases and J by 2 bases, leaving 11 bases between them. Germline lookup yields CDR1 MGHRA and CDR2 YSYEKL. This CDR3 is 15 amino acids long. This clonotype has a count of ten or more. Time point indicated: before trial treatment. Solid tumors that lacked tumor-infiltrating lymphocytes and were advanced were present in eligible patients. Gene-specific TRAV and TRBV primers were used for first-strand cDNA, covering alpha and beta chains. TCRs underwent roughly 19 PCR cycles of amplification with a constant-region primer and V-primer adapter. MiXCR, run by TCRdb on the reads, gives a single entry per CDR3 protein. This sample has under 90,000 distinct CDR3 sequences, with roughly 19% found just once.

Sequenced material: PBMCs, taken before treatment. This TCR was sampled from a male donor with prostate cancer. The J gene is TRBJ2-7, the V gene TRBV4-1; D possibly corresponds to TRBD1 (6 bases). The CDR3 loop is CASSQDSGAPYEQYF. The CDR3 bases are TGCGCCAGCAGCCAAGATTCAGGGGCTCCCTACGAGCAGTACTTC.